The 5 T cell receptor beta chains below were found in one sample sequenced in a study of vaccination and CD4 T cells after COVID-19. No antigens are known for them. The Oncomine TCR Beta short-read assay sequenced DNA from cultured CD4+ T cells. TCRdb redid the calling of the PCR reads with MiXCR, one entry per CDR3 protein. This sample carries some 20,000 distinct CDR3 sequences, under 55% of them seen once, and the ten largest clones take roughly 6.3%. The treatment: 10-day PBMC culture with coronavirus spike peptide pools or control peptides (ViraFEST assay). Here the sequenced sample was CD4+ T cells from blood, cultured in vitro, taken before SARS-CoV-2 vaccination. The receptors were gathered from a human donor who had recovered from COVID-19.

This chain connects TRBV5-5 to TRBJ1-2; D is undetermined. The V and J ends lost 0 bases and 2 bases respectively, with 8 bases between them. The CDR3 runs to 14 residues. Germline loops: CDR1 SGHKS, CDR2 YYEKEE (reference sequence). The CDR3 sequence is CASSLDPVNYGYTF. The CDR3 DNA sequence: TGTGCCAGCAGCTTGGATCCGGTGAACTATGGCTACACCTTC.

This chain links TRBV30 with TRBJ2-5; D not resolved. CDR3 length equals 11 residues. Germline V CDR1 and CDR2: GTSNPN, SVGIG (reference sequence). V dropped 2 bases and J dropped 6 bases, with 7 bases sitting between them. CDR3: CAWSSLQTQYF. CDR3 nucleotides: TGTGCCTGGAGTTCTCTGCAGACCCAGTACTTC.

The chain uses TRBV2 and TRBJ2-7; D is unclear. CDR1 and CDR2 (germline): SNHLY, FYNNEI. CDR3 size: 13 residues. V was trimmed by 4 bases and J by 5 bases, leaving 12 bases between them. CDR3 amino acids: CASSVEDWDEQYF. The CDR3 region has the DNA TGTGCCAGCAGTGTCGAAGACTGGGACGAGCAGTACTTC.

CDR3 protein: CASSPYRGQVQYF. CDR3 DNA: TGTGCCAGCAGCCCCTACAGGGGGCAAGTGCAGTACTTC. The chain combines TRBV14 with TRBJ2-7, with 9 bases identical to TRBD1. Germline CDR1 and CDR2: SGHDN and FVKESK. With V trimmed by 4 bases and J by 9 bases, 7 bases remained unmatched. The CDR3 spans 13 residues.

V usage is TRBV7-2 and J usage is TRBJ2-3; D is uncertain. The CDR3 length is 14 residues. Trimming took 1 base from V and 2 from J, leaving 7 bases between them. The germline gives CDR1 SGHTA, CDR2 FQGNSA. The CDR3 loop reads CASSLETFTDTQYF. CDR3 nucleotides: TGTGCCAGCAGCTTAGAGACTTTCACAGATACGCAGTATTTT.